A selection of T cell receptor beta chains follows, all from one sample in a study of T cell responses to AZD1222 COVID-19 vaccine. Assay used: immunoSEQ multiplex PCR; TCRdb lists only in-frame clones, some missing. The sample includes about 70,000 clones, 85% of them seen just once. The source was peripheral blood, collected on day 0 of AZD1222 vaccination. Receptor source: an adult in good health. CDR3s include the opening cysteine and the closing phenylalanine or tryptophan. The order of the fields is D gene, J gene, clone size, V gene, CDR3 protein, CDR3 DNA. A D gene is named only where the DNA matches it firmly. Clone size is shown for a subset of rows, as once, few, many or a class of expanded clone.

TRBD1	TRBJ1-2	few	TRBV19	CASGINRDRVKDYGYTF	TGTGCCAGTGGGATAAACCGGGACAGGGTCAAGGACTATGGCTACACCTTC
.	TRBJ1-1	.	TRBV5-1	CASSSDPNTEAFF	TGCGCCAGCAGCTCCGACCCGAACACTGAAGCTTTCTTT
.	TRBJ1-2	.	TRBV3-1/TRBV3-2	CASTAAPTGSYTF	TGTGCCAGCACCGCAGCACCGACAGGCAGCTACACCTTC
.	TRBJ2-7	.	TRBV11-1	CASSSLVHYEQYF	TGTGCCAGCAGCTCCCTTGTTCACTACGAGCAGTACTTC
.	TRBJ1-1	.	TRBV4-1	CASSPSSGRAGWGPNTEAFF	TGCGCCAGCAGCCCCTCTTCAGGAAGGGCGGGTTGGGGGCCTAACACTGAAGCTTTCTTT
.	TRBJ2-7	.	TRBV6-5	CASRGTLVSYEQYF	TGTGCCAGCAGGGGAACCCTAGTCTCCTACGAGCAGTACTTC
.	TRBJ2-1	.	TRBV3-1/TRBV3-2	CASSQSGDYNEQFF	TGTGCCAGCAGCCAGAGTGGCGATTACAATGAGCAGTTCTTC
.	TRBJ2-3	.	TRBV29-1	CSVEDSSVTQYF	TGCAGCGTTGAAGATAGCTCTGTTACGCAGTATTTT
TRBD2	TRBJ2-1	.	TRBV7-8	CASSLVGGAGDALNEQFF	TGTGCCAGCAGCTTAGTCGGGGGTGCGGGAGACGCCCTCAATGAGCAGTTCTTC
.	TRBJ1-4	once	TRBV5-4	CASSPGTSSATNEKLFF	TGTGCCAGCAGCCCCGGGACCTCCTCTGCAACTAATGAAAAACTGTTTTTT
.	TRBJ1-1	.	TRBV3-1/TRBV3-2	CASSQGLKTEAFF	TGTGCCAGCAGCCAGGGATTGAAAACTGAAGCTTTCTTT
.	TRBJ2-7	.	TRBV3-1/TRBV3-2	CASRKGDEQYF	TGTGCCAGCAGAAAAGGGGACGAGCAGTACTTC
TRBD1	TRBJ2-2	.	TRBV24-1	CATSDPTRGTGNTGELFF	TGTGCCACCAGTGACCCCACGAGGGGGACAGGGAACACCGGGGAGCTGTTTTTT
.	TRBJ1-2	.	TRBV19	CASSKGIDYGYTF	TGTGCCAGTAGTAAGGGAATTGACTATGGCTACACCTTC
.	TRBJ2-1	once	TRBV29-1	CSVVSGGGTNEQFF	TGCAGCGTTGTATCGGGGGGCGGGACCAATGAGCAGTTCTTC
.	TRBJ1-2	.	TRBV11-1	CASSLGHTSYGYTF	TGTGCCAGCAGCTTAGGGCACACATCCTATGGCTACACCTTC
.	TRBJ2-7	.	TRBV3-1/TRBV3-2	CASSQDRVGEQYF	TGTGCCAGCAGCCAAGATAGAGTTGGCGAGCAGTACTTC
.	TRBJ1-2	.	TRBV11-3	CASSPRDPTGRYGYTF	TGTGCCAGCAGCCCCAGAGACCCGACAGGAAGATATGGCTACACCTTC
.	TRBJ2-7	.	TRBV18	CASSPNMYEQYF	TGTGCCAGCTCACCTAACATGTACGAGCAGTACTTC
.	TRBJ2-1	once	TRBV5-1	CASSTVGGSPSFF	TGCGCCAGCAGCACAGTAGGAGGGTCTCCCAGCTTCTTC
.	TRBJ2-3	.	TRBV9	CASSVGQGADTQYF	TGTGCCAGCAGCGTTGGCCAAGGCGCAGATACGCAGTATTTT
.	TRBJ2-6	once	TRBV6-4	CASSEGAGANVLTF	TGTGCCAGCAGTGAAGGGGCTGGGGCCAACGTCCTGACTTTC
TRBD1	TRBJ1-4	.	TRBV28	CASSYRDRVFEKLFF	TGTGCCAGCAGTTACCGGGACAGGGTATTCGAAAAACTGTTTTTT
.	TRBJ1-2	few	TRBV23-1	CASSQSNGSGNGYTF	TGCGCCAGCAGTCAATCGAACGGGTCGGGCAATGGCTACACCTTC
.	TRBJ2-3	few	TRBV5-5	CASSLRRGDTQYF	TGTGCCAGCAGCCTACGCCGGGGGGATACGCAGTATTTT
.	TRBJ1-4	.	TRBV19	CASRVVGDEKLFF	TGTGCCAGCCGGGTCGTCGGGGACGAAAAACTGTTTTTT
TRBD2	TRBJ2-3	once	TRBV7-9	CASTELTSSPDTQYF	TGTGCCAGCACCGAACTGACTAGCTCCCCAGATACGCAGTATTTT
.	TRBJ1-2	.	TRBV29-1	CSVGDGYGYTF	TGCAGCGTTGGGGACGGCTATGGCTACACCTTC
.	TRBJ1-4	.	TRBV4-1	CASSQEGRGREKLFF	TGCGCCAGCAGCCAAGAGGGCAGGGGCCGCGAAAAACTGTTTTTT
TRBD1	TRBJ1-2	.	TRBV2	CASRDRGMGHGYTF	TGTGCCAGCAGGGACAGGGGGATGGGGCATGGCTACACCTTC
.	TRBJ2-7	.	TRBV15	CATRHRESSEQYF	TGTGCCACCAGACACAGGGAGTCCTCCGAGCAGTACTTC
.	TRBJ2-3	few	TRBV7-9	CASFKLPFIDTQYF	TGTGCCAGCTTTAAGCTACCTTTTATCGATACGCAGTATTTT
.	TRBJ1-3	.	TRBV9	CASSVYDGGSGNTIYF	TGTGCCAGCAGCGTGTATGACGGTGGCTCTGGAAACACCATATATTTT
.	TRBJ2-1	.	TRBV7-8	CASSLSGGTRPYNEQFF	TGTGCCAGCAGTCTTTCAGGCGGGACGAGGCCCTACAATGAGCAGTTCTTC
TRBD1	TRBJ1-5	.	TRBV19	CASEDRVGQPQHF	TGTGCCAGTGAAGACAGGGTTGGGCAGCCCCAGCATTTT
.	TRBJ1-2	.	TRBV27	CASRDHGDGYTF	TGTGCCAGCAGGGATCACGGGGATGGCTACACCTTC
TRBD1	TRBJ2-7	.	TRBV11-3	CASSLGTGGLIYEQYF	TGTGCCAGCAGCTTAGGGACAGGGGGTCTGATCTACGAGCAGTACTTC
TRBD1	TRBJ1-2	.	TRBV7-2	CASSAGTGYGYTF	TGTGCCAGCAGCGCCGGGACAGGCTATGGCTACACCTTC
TRBD1	TRBJ2-7	.	TRBV5-1	CASSQGVLYEQYF	TGCGCCAGCAGCCAGGGGGTTCTCTACGAGCAGTACTTC
.	TRBJ1-1	.	TRBV12-3/TRBV12-4	CASSRLGNTEAFF	TGTGCCAGCAGTAGGTTGGGGAACACTGAAGCTTTCTTT
TRBD1	TRBJ1-1	.	TRBV13	CASSETGTGTTEAFF	TGTGCCAGCAGCGAGACCGGGACAGGGACGACTGAAGCTTTCTTT
TRBD2	TRBJ2-5	.	TRBV5-1	CASSSRSGGRETQYF	TGCGCCAGCAGCTCTCGGTCGGGAGGAAGGGAGACCCAGTACTTC
.	TRBJ1-2	.	TRBV21-1	CASSQGAGYGYTF	TGTGCCAGCAGCCAGGGGGCAGGGTATGGCTACACCTTC
.	TRBJ1-1	once	TRBV6-1	CASSELFNTEAFF	TGTGCCAGCAGTGAATTATTTAACACTGAAGCTTTCTTT
.	TRBJ1-1	.	TRBV30	CAWSPRYEAFF	TGTGCCTGGAGCCCGCGGTATGAAGCTTTCTTT
.	TRBJ2-7	.	TRBV3-1/TRBV3-2	CASSQEGVYEQYF	TGTGCCAGCAGCCAAGAAGGGGTTTACGAGCAGTACTTC
TRBD1	TRBJ2-7	few	TRBV7-6	CASSFGTAEQYF	TGTGCCAGCAGCTTTGGGACAGCCGAGCAGTACTTC
.	TRBJ1-5	.	TRBV19	CASSIGGGGGQPQHF	TGTGCCAGTAGTATTGGGGGAGGAGGGGGTCAGCCCCAGCATTTT
.	TRBJ2-1	.	TRBV11-2	CASSPYVGGGNEQFF	TGTGCCAGCAGCCCTTACGTCGGAGGGGGAAATGAGCAGTTCTTC
TRBD2	TRBJ2-7	.	TRBV5-1	CASIPLAGGPTHEQYF	TGCGCCAGCATACCTCTAGCGGGAGGTCCAACCCACGAGCAGTACTTC
.	TRBJ2-5	.	TRBV6-1	CASSEVGQGTRAQYF	TGTGCCAGCAGTGAAGTTGGGCAGGGGACCCGGGCCCAGTACTTC